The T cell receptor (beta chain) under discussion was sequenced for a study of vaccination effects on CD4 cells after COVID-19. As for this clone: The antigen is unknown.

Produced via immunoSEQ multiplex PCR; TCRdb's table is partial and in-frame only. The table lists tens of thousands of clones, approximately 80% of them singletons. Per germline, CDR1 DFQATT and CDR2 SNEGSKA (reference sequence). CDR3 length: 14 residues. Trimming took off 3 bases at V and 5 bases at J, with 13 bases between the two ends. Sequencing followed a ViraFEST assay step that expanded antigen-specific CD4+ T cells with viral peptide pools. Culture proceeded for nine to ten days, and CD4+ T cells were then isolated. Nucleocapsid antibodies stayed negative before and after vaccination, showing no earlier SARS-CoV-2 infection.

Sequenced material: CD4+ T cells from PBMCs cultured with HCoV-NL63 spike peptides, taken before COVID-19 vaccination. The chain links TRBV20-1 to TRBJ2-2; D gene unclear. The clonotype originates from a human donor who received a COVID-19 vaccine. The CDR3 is CSASPNRWTGELFF. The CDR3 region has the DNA TGCAGTGCTAGTCCTAACAGATGGACCGGGGAGCTGTTTTTT.